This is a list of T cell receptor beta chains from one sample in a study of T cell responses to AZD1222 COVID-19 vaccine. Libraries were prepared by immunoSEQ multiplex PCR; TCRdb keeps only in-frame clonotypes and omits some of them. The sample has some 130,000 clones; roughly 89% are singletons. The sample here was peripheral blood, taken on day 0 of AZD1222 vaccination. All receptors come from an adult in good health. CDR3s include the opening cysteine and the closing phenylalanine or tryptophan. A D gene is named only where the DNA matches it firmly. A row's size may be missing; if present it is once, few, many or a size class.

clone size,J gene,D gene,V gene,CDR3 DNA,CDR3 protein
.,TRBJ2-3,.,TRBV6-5,TGTGCCAGCAGTTACTCGGGTACAGATACGCAGTATTTT,CASSYSGTDTQYF
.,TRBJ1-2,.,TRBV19,TGTGCCAGTAGTATAGGTCGCACTAGAGGATGGGGCTACACCTTC,CASSIGRTRGWGYTF
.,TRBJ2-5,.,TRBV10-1,TGCGCCAGCAGTGAGATCGGCAGCCTCCAAGAGACCCAGTACTTC,CASSEIGSLQETQYF
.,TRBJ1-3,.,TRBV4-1,TGCGCCAGCAGCCAGGACCCGGGCGCCTGGGGAAACACCATATATTTT,CASSQDPGAWGNTIYF
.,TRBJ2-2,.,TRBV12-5,TGTGCTAGTGGCCCTCCGCGTCCGGGGAACACCGGGGAGCTGTTTTTT,CASGPPRPGNTGELFF
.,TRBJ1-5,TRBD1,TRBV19,TGTGCCAGTAGTAGACAGGGCACGTCGTCGGTCGGCCAGCCCCAGCATTTT,CASSRQGTSSVGQPQHF
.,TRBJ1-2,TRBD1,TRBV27,TGTGCCAGCAGGCCAGGACAGGGCCGAAACTATGGCTACACCTTC,CASRPGQGRNYGYTF
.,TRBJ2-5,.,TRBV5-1,TGCGCCAGCAGTATTCGGGGGCCTGACCGGGAGACCCAGTACTTC,CASSIRGPDRETQYF
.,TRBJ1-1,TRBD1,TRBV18,TGTGCCAGCTCACCACAGGGACAGCGAAACACTGAAGCTTTCTTT,CASSPQGQRNTEAFF
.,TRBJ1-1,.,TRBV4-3,TGCGCCAGCAGCCAAGATCCCGGACAACCTCTCGGGGCTTTCTTT,CASSQDPGQPLGAFF
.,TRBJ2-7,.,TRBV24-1,TGTGCCACCAGCGACTCGGGACGGGTCTACGAGCAGTACTTC,CATSDSGRVYEQYF
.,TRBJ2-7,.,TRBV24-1,TGTGCCACCTTGTGGGCAGACTCCTACGAGCAGTACTTC,CATLWADSYEQYF
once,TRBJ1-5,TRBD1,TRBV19,TGTGCCAGTAGGGACAGGGTGGGTCAGCCCCAGCATTTT,CASRDRVGQPQHF
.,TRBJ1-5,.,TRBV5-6,TGTGCCAGCAGCTTCAACGCGGGACAGCCCCAGCATTTT,CASSFNAGQPQHF
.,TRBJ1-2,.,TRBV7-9,TGTGCCAGCAGCATAGACAGCTATGGCTACACCTTC,CASSIDSYGYTF
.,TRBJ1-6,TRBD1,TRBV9,TGTGCCAGCAGCGACCACAATACAGGGGGTGGATCACCCCTCCACTTT,CASSDHNTGGGSPLHF
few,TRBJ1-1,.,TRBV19,TGTGCCAGTACTCCTCTGGGGGGCAGGGTGAACACTGAAGCTTTCTTT,CASTPLGGRVNTEAFF
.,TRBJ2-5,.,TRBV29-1,TGCAGCGCCACACGACCAGGGAATCGGGAGACCCAGTACTTC,CSATRPGNRETQYF
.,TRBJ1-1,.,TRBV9,TGTGCCAGCAGCGCCCAGAGGGGGGCTTTCTTT,CASSAQRGAFF
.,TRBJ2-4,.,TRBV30,TGTGCCGGGAGAGCCAAAAACATTCAGTACTTC,CAGRAKNIQYF
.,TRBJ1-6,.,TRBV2,TGTGCCAGCAGTCGAGAAATGAGGAATTCACCCCTCCACTTT,CASSREMRNSPLHF
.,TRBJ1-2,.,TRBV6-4,TGTGCCAGCAGTGATCAACCTTTAGGAGGCGGCTACACCTTC,CASSDQPLGGGYTF
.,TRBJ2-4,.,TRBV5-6,TGTGCCAGCAGCTTGACGCTGAAAAACATTCAGTACTTC,CASSLTLKNIQYF
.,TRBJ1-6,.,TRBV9,TGTGCCAGCAGCGCCCGGGACACTTATTCACCCCTCCACTTT,CASSARDTYSPLHF
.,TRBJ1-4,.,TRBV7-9,TGTGCCAGCAGCTTAGTCGGTCGTCAGTGGGATAATGAAAAACTGTTTTTT,CASSLVGRQWDNEKLFF
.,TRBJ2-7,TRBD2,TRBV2,TGTGCCAGCGGGACTAGCTCTAGCGAGCAGTACTTC,CASGTSSSEQYF
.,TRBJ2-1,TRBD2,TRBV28,TGTGCCAGCAGGCCGGCGGGACTAGCCCTCGGGTATGAGCAGTTCTTC,CASRPAGLALGYEQFF
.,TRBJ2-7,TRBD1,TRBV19,TGTGCCAGTAGTCCTGGACAGGGACCCTACGAGCAGTACTTC,CASSPGQGPYEQYF
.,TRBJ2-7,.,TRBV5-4,TGTGCCAGCAGCTTGGGGCAGGTCTACGAGCAGTACTTC,CASSLGQVYEQYF
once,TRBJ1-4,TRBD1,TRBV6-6,TGTGCCAGCACCGCTGGGACAGTTTCTGAAAAACTGTTTTTT,CASTAGTVSEKLFF
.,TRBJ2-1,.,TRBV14,TGTGCCAGCAGCCAAGATGTCAGCGGGCCAAACAATGAGCAGTTCTTC,CASSQDVSGPNNEQFF
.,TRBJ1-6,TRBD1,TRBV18,TGTGCCAGCTCACCTACAGGGGGAAATTCACCCCTCCACTTT,CASSPTGGNSPLHF
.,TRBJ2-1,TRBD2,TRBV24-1,TGTGCCACCAGCGATCTCGAAAGCGGGATTTTCGATGAGCAGTTCTTC,CATSDLESGIFDEQFF
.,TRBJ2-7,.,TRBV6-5,TGTGCCAGCACCCTTACCTACGAGCAGTACTTC,CASTLTYEQYF
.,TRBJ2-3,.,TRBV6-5,TGTGCCAGCAGTTACTTGGGACAAAAAACAGATACGCAGTATTTT,CASSYLGQKTDTQYF
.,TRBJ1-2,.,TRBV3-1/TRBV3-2,TGTGCCAGCAGCCAAGAAGGCGTCGGCTACACCTTC,CASSQEGVGYTF
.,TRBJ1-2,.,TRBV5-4,TGTGCCAGCAGCTTTAAGAGGACGGGTAACTATGGCTACACCTTC,CASSFKRTGNYGYTF
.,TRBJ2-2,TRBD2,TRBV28,TGTGCCAGCAGTTCCCTCACTAGCGGGAGGGCCTTTTTTATTGGGGAGCTGTTTTTT,CASSSLTSGRAFFIGELFF
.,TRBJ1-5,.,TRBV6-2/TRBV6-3,TGTGCCAGCAGCACAAGAACTGGGAGCAATCAGCCCCAGCATTTT,CASSTRTGSNQPQHF